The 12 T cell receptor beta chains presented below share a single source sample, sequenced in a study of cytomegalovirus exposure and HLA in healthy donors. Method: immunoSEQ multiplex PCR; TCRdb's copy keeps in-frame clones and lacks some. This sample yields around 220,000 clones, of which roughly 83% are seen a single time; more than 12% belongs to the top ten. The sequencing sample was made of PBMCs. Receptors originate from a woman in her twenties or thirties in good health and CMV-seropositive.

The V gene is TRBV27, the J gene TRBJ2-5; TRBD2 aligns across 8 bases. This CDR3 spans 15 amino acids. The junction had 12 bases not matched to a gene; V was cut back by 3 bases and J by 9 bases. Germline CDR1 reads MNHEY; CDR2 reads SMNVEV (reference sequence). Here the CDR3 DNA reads TGTGCCAGCAGTTTGGAAAGCGGGAGACGGGCGGCCCAGTACTTC. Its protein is CASSLESGRRAAQYF.

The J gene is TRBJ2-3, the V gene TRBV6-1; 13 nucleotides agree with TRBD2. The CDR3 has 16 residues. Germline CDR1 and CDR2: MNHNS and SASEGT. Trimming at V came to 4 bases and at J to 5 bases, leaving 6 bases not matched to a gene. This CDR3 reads CASSAGLAGQGDTQYF. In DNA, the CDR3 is TGTGCCAGCAGTGCGGGACTAGCGGGACAGGGAGATACGCAGTATTTT.

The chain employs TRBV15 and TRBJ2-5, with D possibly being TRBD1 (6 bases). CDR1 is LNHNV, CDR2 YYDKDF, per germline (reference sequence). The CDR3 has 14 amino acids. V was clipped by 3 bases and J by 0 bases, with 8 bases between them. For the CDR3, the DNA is TGTGCCACCAGCAGCGACAGGTACCAAGAGACCCAGTACTTC. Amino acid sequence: CATSSDRYQETQYF.

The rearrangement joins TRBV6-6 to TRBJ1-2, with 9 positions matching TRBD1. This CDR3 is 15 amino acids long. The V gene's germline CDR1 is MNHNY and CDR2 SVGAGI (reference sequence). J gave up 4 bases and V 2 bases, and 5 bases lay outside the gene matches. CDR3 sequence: CASSYPGQGLYGYTF. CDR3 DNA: TGTGCCAGCAGTTACCCAGGACAGGGGCTCTATGGCTACACCTTC.

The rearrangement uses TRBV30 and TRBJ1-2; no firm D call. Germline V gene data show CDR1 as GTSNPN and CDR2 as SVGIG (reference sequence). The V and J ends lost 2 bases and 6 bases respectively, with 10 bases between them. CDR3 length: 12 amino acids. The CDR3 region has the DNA TGTGCCTGGAGTTTGATGAATGATGGCTACACCTTC. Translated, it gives CAWSLMNDGYTF.

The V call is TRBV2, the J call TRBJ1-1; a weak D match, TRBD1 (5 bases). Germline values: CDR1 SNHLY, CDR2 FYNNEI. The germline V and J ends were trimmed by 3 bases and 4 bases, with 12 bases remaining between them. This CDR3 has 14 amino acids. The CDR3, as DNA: TGTGCCAGCAGTGAGTATGGGGGAGGCACTGAAGCTTTCTTT. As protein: CASSEYGGGTEAFF.

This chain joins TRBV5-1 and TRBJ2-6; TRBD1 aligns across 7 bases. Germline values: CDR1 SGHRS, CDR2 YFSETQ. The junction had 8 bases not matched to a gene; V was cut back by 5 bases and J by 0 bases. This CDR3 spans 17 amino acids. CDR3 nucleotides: TGCGCCAGCAGTACGACAGGGTCAGCCTCTGGGGCCAACGTCCTGACTTTC. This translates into CASSTTGSASGANVLTF.

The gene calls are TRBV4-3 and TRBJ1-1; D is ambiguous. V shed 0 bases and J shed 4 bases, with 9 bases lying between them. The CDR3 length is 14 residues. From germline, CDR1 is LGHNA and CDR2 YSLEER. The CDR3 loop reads CASSQDRRATEAFF. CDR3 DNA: TGCGCCAGCAGCCAAGATAGAAGGGCCACTGAAGCTTTCTTT.

CDR3: CAWISTTRGSYEQYF. The CDR3 DNA follows: TGTGCCTGGATCTCGACTACTCGTGGCTCCTACGAGCAGTACTTC. V is TRBV30 and J is TRBJ2-7; a weak D match, TRBD2 (5 bases). V lost 4 bases, J lost 0 bases, and 16 bases lay in between. The CDR3 is 15 amino acids. Germline V CDR1 and CDR2: GTSNPN, SVGIG (reference sequence).

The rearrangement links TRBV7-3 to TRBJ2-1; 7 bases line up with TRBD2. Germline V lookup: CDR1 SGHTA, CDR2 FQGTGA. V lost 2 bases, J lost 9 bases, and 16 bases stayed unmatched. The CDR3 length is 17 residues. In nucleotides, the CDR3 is TGTGCCAGCAGCTTAGCGGCGGGAGTTTCGGGTGCTAGTGAGCAGTTCTTC. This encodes CASSLAAGVSGASEQFF.

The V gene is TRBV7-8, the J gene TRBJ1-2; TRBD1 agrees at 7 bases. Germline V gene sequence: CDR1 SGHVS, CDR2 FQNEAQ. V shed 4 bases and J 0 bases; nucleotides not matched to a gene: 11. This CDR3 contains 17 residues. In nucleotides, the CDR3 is TGTGCCAGCAGCTCTTACAGGGGTCCCCGTTCTAACTATGGCTACACCTTC. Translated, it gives CASSSYRGPRSNYGYTF.

In nucleotides, the CDR3 is TGTGCCAGCAGTAAAGCGGGTAGCACCGGGGAGCTGTTTTTT. Translated, it gives CASSKAGSTGELFF. The chain uses TRBV27 and TRBJ2-2; D might be TRBD2 (6 bases). This CDR3 comprises 14 residues. Germline V gene lookup returns CDR1 MNHEY and CDR2 SMNVEV (reference sequence). Trimming took 5 bases from V and 4 from J, leaving 11 bases between them.